This T cell receptor beta chain appears in the sequencing data of a study of blood T cell repertoires in COVID-19. Study in general: In each case, the material was cDNA or gDNA derived from T cells, B-cell-depleted T cells, or PBMCs.

This clone has only a few counts. Per the study methods: Estimation of nucleated cell counts relied on the amplification of reference gene primers. Clones were sequenced by immunoSEQ multiplex PCR, and TCRdb holds only the in-frame ones, with some missing. For V, J and clone size, that table is used; D and trimming come from the DNA. Among 200,000 to 250,000 clones listed, 80% to 90% were seen once. With V trimmed by 1 base and J by 1 base, 7 bases remained unmatched. The CDR3 consists of 18 residues. In germline, CDR1 is ENHRY, CDR2 SYGVKD. Ages ranged from about 18 to 89 years, with residence in more than 20 US areas. Cohorts were based on clinical histories the participants reported.

The chain couples TRBV10-3 to TRBJ2-2; TRBD2 matches 9 bases. The TCR sequence derives from a woman between 40 and 55 years old with acute COVID-19. The sequenced material came from PBMCs or T cells enriched from blood (not recorded which). The CDR3 here is CAISEWGSGSGNTGELFF. The CDR3 DNA reads as TGTGCCATCAGTGAGTGGGGTAGCGGGAGCGGGAACACCGGGGAGCTGTTTTTT.